Presented here are 30 T cell receptor beta chains from one specimen sequenced in a study of T cells in women clearing cervical HPV infection. Only in-frame clones appear in the TCRdb table, and some are missing; sequencing was by immunoSEQ multiplex PCR. The sample yields some 39,000 clones, of which the top ten take up 4.5% to 6%. What was sequenced was blood buffy coat. Source of these receptors: a woman between 18 and 70 years old with a cervical HPV16 infection that either progressed to CIN3+ or cleared (not recorded which).

As for this clone: Germline and junction disagree at one end, which may indicate a read error. The sequenced fragment ends 3 residues before the CDR3 boundary, so the rest is inferred from the germline J gene. Other DNA sequences in this specimen translate into the identical CDR3. The chain combines TRBV29-1 with TRBJ1-1; 7 nucleotides align to TRBD1. Germline V gives CDR1 SQVTM, CDR2 ANQGSEA. This CDR3 is built from 12 residues. The covered CDR3 bases are TGCAGCGTTGGACAGGGCGGCACTGAG. Its protein is CSVGQGGTE. The whole CDR3 protein is CSVGQGGTEAFF.

A word on this clone: Coverage ceases 3 residues before the CDR3 finishes, and the germline J gene fills in the end. The V gene is TRBV19, the J gene TRBJ2-1; 8 nucleotides agree with TRBD1. CDR3 length: 17 amino acids. With 4 bases clipped from V and 1 base from J, the junction kept 9 bases outside the gene matches. Per the germline V gene, CDR1 is LNHDA and CDR2 is SQIVND (reference sequence). The CDR3 region is CASSKIGTGLSYNEQFF. CDR3 DNA, as far as it was read: TGTGCCAGTAGTAAGATCGGGACAGGTCTATCCTACAATGAG.

With respect to this clone: The CDR3 end is not reached by the read, which stops 3 residues before it; the germline J gene fills it in. This chain links TRBV19 with TRBJ2-3; no clear D gene. Germline V CDR1 and CDR2: LNHDA, SQIVND (reference sequence). The CDR3 runs 15 residues. CDR3: CASSMGSTRRQPQYF. Partial CDR3 DNA: TGTGCCAGTAGTATGGGCAGCACGCGCCGTCAGCCG. Filled out from reference TRBV19 and TRBJ2-3, the complete variable domain reads DGGITQSPKYLFRKEGQNVTLSCEQNLNHDAMYWYRQDPGQGLRLIYYSQIVNDFQKGDIAEGYSVSREKKESFPLTVTSAQKNPTAFYLCASSMGSTRRQPQYFGPGTRLTVL.

Note on this clone: The read halts 3 residues ahead of the CDR3 end, with the missing end drawn from the germline J gene. This chain uses TRBV7-7 with TRBJ2-5; a possible D gene is TRBD1 (6 bases). This CDR3 is 14 amino acids long. The V end was cut by 0 bases, the J end by 2 bases, with 7 bases between. Germline loops: CDR1 SSHAT, CDR2 FNYEAQ (reference sequence). CDR3 DNA, as far as it was read: TGTGCCAGCAGCTTAGCCACAGGGCAAGAGACC. Its protein is CASSLATGQET. The whole CDR3 protein reads CASSLATGQETQYF.

A word on this clone: Read coverage stops 3 residues before the CDR3 terminus; the germline J gene supplies the remainder. The chain links TRBV2 to TRBJ2-1; D is perhaps TRBD1 (5 bases). The V gene's germline CDR1 is SNHLY and CDR2 FYNNEI. There are 16 residues in the CDR3. V lost 7 bases and J lost 4, with 20 bases in between. Here the CDR3 reads CASNTRASRVYNEQFF. The CDR3 DNA, read in part, is TGTGCCAGCAATACCCGGGCCAGCAGGGTGTACAATGAG.

A remark on this clone: The read ends 3 residues shy of where the CDR3 ends; the end is completed using the germline J gene. The genes are TRBV19 and TRBJ1-2; tentatively, D is TRBD1 (6 bases). V lost 6 bases, J lost 2 bases, and 16 bases lay in between. Germline CDR1 and CDR2: LNHDA and SQIVND (reference sequence). CDR3 length: 15 amino acids. The CDR3: CASSGPGHENYGYTF. The CDR3 bases that were read are TGTGCCAGTAGCGGCCCGGGACACGAAAACTATGGC.

Concerning this clone: The read comes to an end 3 residues before the CDR3 does, leaving the germline J gene to fill in the end. The chain uses TRBV20-1 and TRBJ2-7; D gene unclear. The V gene's germline CDR1 is DFQATT and CDR2 SNEGSKA (reference sequence). The CDR3 runs to 14 residues. Trimming took off 0 bases at V and 1 base at J, with 10 bases between the two ends. CDR3 sequence: CSARDRAHSYEQYF. CDR3 DNA, as far as it was read: TGCAGTGCTAGAGATCGTGCGCATTCCTACGAG.

Comments on this clone: At one end the junction does not follow the germline gene, possibly because of a read error. The CDR3 end lies 3 residues beyond the end of the read and is filled in from the germline J gene. The chain carries TRBV7-9 and TRBJ1-2, with a possible D match to TRBD1 (6 bases). The length of the CDR3 is 15 residues. CDR1 SEHNR and CDR2 FQNEAQ come from the germline V gene (reference sequence). Partial CDR3 DNA: TGTGTCAGCATGCTCAGGACAGTAACTAACTATGGC. Amino acid sequence: CVSMLRTVTNYG. The full CDR3 sequence reads CVSMLRTVTNYGYTF.

To note about this clone: The read halts 3 residues ahead of the CDR3 end, with the missing end drawn from the germline J gene. The chain links TRBV6-2 or TRBV6-3 to TRBJ2-3, with 15 bases that match TRBD2. The germline V gene encodes CDR1 MNHEY and CDR2 SVGEGT. The CDR3 has 15 residues. Incomplete CDR3 DNA: TGTGCCACCTGGACTAGCGGGAGGGGAGATGAGACG. Protein: CATWTSGRGDET. The whole CDR3 sequence is CATWTSGRGDETQYF.

Of note for this clone: The read is 3 residues too short to cover the CDR3 end, so that end is filled in from the germline J gene. The V and J genes are TRBV7-2 and TRBJ1-2; no definite D call. The CDR3 runs to 16 residues. Germline V gives CDR1 SGHTA, CDR2 FQGNSA. CDR3 sequence reads: CASSLAAGMSTDTYTF. Incomplete CDR3 DNA: TGTGCCAGCAGCTTAGCGGCGGGGATGAGCACAGATACC.

A note on this clone: The CDR3 extends 3 residues past the end of the read, so its final part is completed from the germline J gene. This chain links TRBV30 with TRBJ1-2; D is uncertain. V gave up 0 bases and J gave up 4 bases, with 12 bases separating them. Germline CDR1 GTSNPN, CDR2 SVGIG (reference sequence). CDR3 length equals 14 residues. The CDR3 DNA, read in part, is TGTGCCTGGAGTGTAGGTCGCCTCTCCTATGGC. Protein product: CAWSVGRLSYG. The CDR3 in its entirety is CAWSVGRLSYGYTF.

As concerns this clone: The read gets to within 3 residues of the CDR3 end, and the germline J gene fills in the rest. The chain employs TRBV7-6 and TRBJ2-3; 9 nucleotides agree with TRBD2. CDR3 size: 15 residues. Losses at the gene ends were 3 bases for V and 0 bases for J; bases not matched to a gene: 1. The germline V gene encodes CDR1 SGHVS and CDR2 FNYEAQ. The CDR3 bases that were read are TGTGCCAGCAGCTTCGCGGGAGGGAGCACAGATACG. Protein sequence: CASSFAGGSTDT. The entire CDR3 reads CASSFAGGSTDTQYF.

Comments on this clone: The sequenced fragment ends 3 residues before the CDR3 boundary, so the rest is inferred from the germline J gene. The rearrangement links TRBV30 to TRBJ2-2; possibly TRBD2 for D (5 bases). Trimming removed 0 bases from V and 6 bases from J, with 8 bases in between. Germline lookup yields CDR1 GTSNPN and CDR2 SVGIG (reference sequence). The CDR3 runs 13 residues. CDR3: CAWSVLDPGELFF. The CDR3 bases that were read are TGTGCCTGGAGTGTACTAGATCCCGGGGAG.

The CDR3 protein is CAVIQGANQPQHF. The CDR3 DNA, read in part, is TGTGCCGTGATACAGGGGGCAAATCAGCCC. The chain employs TRBV19 and TRBJ1-5; 9 nucleotides agree with TRBD1. The sequenced fragment ends 3 residues before the CDR3 boundary, so the rest is inferred from the germline J gene. CDR1 is LNHDA, CDR2 SQIVND, per germline (reference sequence). The V and J ends lost 11 bases and 4 bases, in that order; junction bases with no gene match: 6. The CDR3 contains 13 residues.

Of note for this clone: Read data end 3 residues before the CDR3 end; the end is taken from the germline J gene. V usage is TRBV20-1 and J usage is TRBJ1-4; 7 bases are a match to TRBD1. CDR3 length: 16 residues. The germline V gene has CDR1 DFQATT and CDR2 SNEGSKA (reference sequence). Partial CDR3 DNA: TGCAGTGCTAGATCCCTCGACAGGGCCGATAATTCACCA. This translates into CSARSLDRADNSP. The CDR3 in full is CSARSLDRADNSPLFF.

A word on this clone: The CDR3 end falls 3 residues outside the read, so it is completed with the germline J gene. This chain joins TRBV9 and TRBJ1-4, with 7 bases aligning to TRBD1. The CDR3 extends over 15 amino acids. V shed 3 bases and J 4 bases; nucleotides not matched to a gene: 6. Germline CDR1 and CDR2: SGDLS and YYNGEE. The sequenced part of the CDR3 DNA is TGTGCCAGCAGCGCTACGACAGGGCGTAATGAAAAA. Its protein product is CASSATTGRNEK. In full, the CDR3 is CASSATTGRNEKLFF.

The CDR3 spells CASSSSYEQYF. The DNA read from the CDR3 is TGTGCCAGCAGCTCTTCCTACGAG. J is TRBJ2-7 and V is TRBV11-2; D not certain. The read stops 3 residues short of the end of the CDR3; the missing end is completed from the germline J gene. V lost 4 bases to trimming and J lost 1 base, with 2 bases between them. The CDR3 is 11 amino acids. Germline CDR1 SGHAT, CDR2 FQNNGV.

Comments on this clone: The junction departs from germline at one end; a sequencing error may be responsible. The read finishes 3 residues shy of the CDR3 end, and the germline J gene is used to complete it. Other DNA sequences in the sample encode the same CDR3. The chain uses TRBV19 and TRBJ1-3; D unresolved. CDR3 length: 11 amino acids. Germline loops: CDR1 LNHDA, CDR2 SQIVND (reference sequence). The CDR3 DNA, read in part, is TGTGCCAGTTTTTATACGAACACA. This translates into CASFYTNT. The complete CDR3 sequence is CASFYTNTIYF.

In regard to this clone: The read ends 3 residues shy of where the CDR3 ends; the end is completed using the germline J gene. V usage is TRBV19 and J usage is TRBJ2-3; 10 nucleotides line up with TRBD1. The CDR3 is made up of 15 amino acids. The germline V gene encodes CDR1 LNHDA and CDR2 SQIVND (reference sequence). CDR3 amino acids: CASSIDRTGGETQYF. Incomplete CDR3 DNA: TGTGCCAGTAGTATAGATAGGACAGGGGGAGAGACG.

A remark on this clone: The CDR3 goes on 3 residues after the read ends, and that part is filled in from the germline J gene. This chain connects TRBV5-1 to TRBJ2-5; 11 bases are shared with TRBD2. V dropped 4 bases and J dropped 0; count of bases not matched to a gene: 5. This CDR3 spans 16 amino acids. Germline V gives CDR1 SGHRS, CDR2 YFSETQ. CDR3 bases read: TGCGCCAGCAGCCACACGGGACTAGCGGACCAAGAGACC. The encoded protein is CASSHTGLADQET. The CDR3, in full, reads CASSHTGLADQETQYF.

Notes on this clone: The read gets to within 3 residues of the CDR3 end, and the germline J gene fills in the rest. V is TRBV6-2 or TRBV6-3 and J is TRBJ1-2; D unresolved. The germline V gene has CDR1 MNHEY and CDR2 SVGEGT. This CDR3 comprises 15 residues. CDR3 amino acids: CASNHPGGSTYDYTF. The sequenced part of the CDR3 DNA is TGTGCCAGCAATCATCCAGGCGGGAGTACGTACGAC.

Concerning this clone: Read sequence stops 3 residues before the CDR3 end, and the germline J gene provides the missing end. The V call is TRBV19, the J call TRBJ1-1; tentative D call: TRBD1 (6 bases). The CDR3 contains 15 residues. V dropped 3 bases and J dropped 2 bases, with 13 bases sitting between them. Germline loops: CDR1 LNHDA, CDR2 SQIVND (reference sequence). The covered CDR3 bases are TGTGCCAGTAGTATCGCTGGGGGCGGTAACACTGAA. Residues: CASSIAGGGNTE. The full CDR3 reads CASSIAGGGNTEAFF.

With regard to this clone: Read data end 3 residues before the CDR3 end; the end is taken from the germline J gene. The rearrangement joins TRBV19 to TRBJ1-5; tentatively, D is TRBD1 (5 bases). V lost 6 bases and J 4 bases, leaving 7 bases between the germline ends. Per the germline V gene, CDR1 is LNHDA and CDR2 is SQIVND (reference sequence). The CDR3 has 12 residues. The covered CDR3 bases are TGTGCCAGTAGGGAGGGGAATCAGCCC. This translates into CASREGNQP. The full CDR3 reads CASREGNQPQHF.

Comment on this clone: The sequence runs out 3 residues before the end of the CDR3; the remainder is reconstructed from the germline J gene. The chain employs TRBV20-1 and TRBJ2-1, with TRBD2 matching 13 bases. This CDR3 has 14 amino acids. Germline CDR1 is DFQATT and CDR2 is SNEGSKA (reference sequence). After removal of 8 bases from V and 5 bases from J, the junction contained 6 bases not matched to a gene. The CDR3 reads CSISGTSGDNEQFF. The DNA read from the CDR3 is TGCAGTATCTCCGGGACTAGCGGGGACAATGAG.

As to this clone: The DNA ends 3 residues before the CDR3 does, and the rest of the CDR3 is filled in from the germline J gene. This chain joins TRBV18 and TRBJ1-4; 9 nucleotides align to TRBD1. Germline CDR1 KGHSH, CDR2 LQKENI. The CDR3 spans 21 residues. The sequenced part of the CDR3 DNA is TGTGCCAGCTCACCATATACTCAGACAGGGGGACCTTTCGCTGGGGCCAACGTA. As protein: CASSPYTQTGGPFAGANV. In full, the CDR3 is CASSPYTQTGGPFAGANVLFF.

As for this clone: The read finishes 3 residues shy of the CDR3 end, and the germline J gene is used to complete it. The chain combines TRBV20-1 with TRBJ2-5, with 14 bases aligning to TRBD2. Germline assignment: CDR1 DFQATT and CDR2 SNEGSKA (reference sequence). The CDR3 extends over 20 amino acids. V shed 1 base and J 5 bases; nucleotides not matched to a gene: 18. The sequenced CDR3 bases are TGCAGTGCTAGAGCCTCGCCTCACAGGACTAGCGGGAGGCCCGGGGAGACC. Protein sequence: CSARASPHRTSGRPGET. In full, the CDR3 is CSARASPHRTSGRPGETQYF.

Comments on this clone: The read finishes 3 residues shy of the CDR3 end, and the germline J gene is used to complete it. This sample includes further DNA sequences coding for the same CDR3. This chain uses TRBV9 with TRBJ2-1; 9 bases line up with TRBD1. V gave up 4 bases and J gave up 1 base; unmatched junction bases: 3. The CDR3 runs to 15 residues. The V gene's germline CDR1 is SGDLS and CDR2 YYNGEE. The sequenced part of the CDR3 DNA is TGTGCCAGCAGCCCTGGGACAGGGTCCTACAATGAG. It translates to CASSPGTGSYNE. The full-length CDR3 reads as CASSPGTGSYNEQFF.

With regard to this clone: The observed sequence ends 3 residues before the CDR3 terminus, with the missing tail filled in from the germline J gene. V is TRBV30 and J is TRBJ2-5; 10 nucleotides match TRBD2. V dropped 5 bases and J dropped 1; count of bases not matched to a gene: 7. The CDR3 loop spans 15 amino acids. Per the germline V gene, CDR1 is GTSNPN and CDR2 is SVGIG (reference sequence). The CDR3 here is CAWVPGLAPQETQYF. Partial CDR3 DNA: TGTGCCTGGGTCCCGGGACTAGCGCCCCAAGAGACC.

As to this clone: The read finishes 3 residues shy of the CDR3 end, and the germline J gene is used to complete it. The rearrangement links TRBV29-1 to TRBJ1-4; TRBD1 might be the D (5 bases). V was cut by 4 bases and J by 0 bases, with 6 bases left in between. CDR1 is SQVTM and CDR2 is ANQGSEA in the germline V gene. CDR3 size: 13 residues. The CDR3 region is CSVGGATNEKLFF. The part of the CDR3 DNA that was read is TGCAGCGTTGGGGGGGCAACTAATGAAAAA.

In the case of this clone: Sequencing ends 3 residues short of the CDR3 end; the germline J gene provides the rest. The rearrangement uses TRBV19 and TRBJ1-1; TRBD1 agrees at 9 bases. Germline V lookup: CDR1 LNHDA, CDR2 SQIVND (reference sequence). V lost 7 bases and J lost 4; bases outside the gene matches: 10. This CDR3 has 15 residues. The CDR3 DNA, read in part, is TGTGCCAGTACCCCGATTACAGGGGGCATCACTGAA. Translation: CASTPITGGITE. The full CDR3 protein is CASTPITGGITEAFF.